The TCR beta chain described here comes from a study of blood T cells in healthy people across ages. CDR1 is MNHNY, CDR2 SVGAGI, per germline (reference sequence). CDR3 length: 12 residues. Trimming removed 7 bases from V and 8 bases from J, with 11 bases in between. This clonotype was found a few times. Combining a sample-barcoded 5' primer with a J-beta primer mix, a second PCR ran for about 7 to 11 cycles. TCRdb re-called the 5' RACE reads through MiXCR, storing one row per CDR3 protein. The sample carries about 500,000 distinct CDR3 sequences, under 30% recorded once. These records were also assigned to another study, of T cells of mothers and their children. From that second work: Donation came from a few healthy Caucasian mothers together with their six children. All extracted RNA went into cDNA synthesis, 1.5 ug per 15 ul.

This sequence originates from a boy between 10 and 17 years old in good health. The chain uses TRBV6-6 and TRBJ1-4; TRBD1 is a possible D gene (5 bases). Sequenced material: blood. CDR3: CASKGFLEKLFF. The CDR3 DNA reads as TGTGCCAGCAAGGGGTTTTTAGAAAAACTGTTTTTT.